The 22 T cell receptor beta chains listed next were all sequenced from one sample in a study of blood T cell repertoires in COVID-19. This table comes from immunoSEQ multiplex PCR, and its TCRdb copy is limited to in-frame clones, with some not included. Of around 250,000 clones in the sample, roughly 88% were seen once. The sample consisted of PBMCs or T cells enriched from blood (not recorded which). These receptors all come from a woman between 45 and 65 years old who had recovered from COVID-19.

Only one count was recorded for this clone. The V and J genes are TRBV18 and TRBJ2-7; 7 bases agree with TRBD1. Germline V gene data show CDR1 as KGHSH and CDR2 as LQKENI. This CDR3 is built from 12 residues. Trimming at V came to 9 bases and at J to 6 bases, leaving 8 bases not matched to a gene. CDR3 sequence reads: CASSLTGAEQYF. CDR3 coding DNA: TGTGCCAGTTCTCTCACAGGGGCCGAGCAGTACTTC.

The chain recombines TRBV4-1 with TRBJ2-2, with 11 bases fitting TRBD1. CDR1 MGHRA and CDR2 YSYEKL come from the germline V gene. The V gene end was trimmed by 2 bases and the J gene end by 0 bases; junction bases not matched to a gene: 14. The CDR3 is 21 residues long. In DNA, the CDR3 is TGCGCCAGCAGCCAACGAGTTCAGGACAGGGGGCTGTTCGCGAACACCGGGGAGCTGTTTTTT. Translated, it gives CASSQRVQDRGLFANTGELFF.

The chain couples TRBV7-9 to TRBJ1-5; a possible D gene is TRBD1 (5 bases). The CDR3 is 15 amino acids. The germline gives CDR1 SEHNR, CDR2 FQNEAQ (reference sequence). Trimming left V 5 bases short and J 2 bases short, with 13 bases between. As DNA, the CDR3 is TGTGCCAGCAGCCCGGTTACGACAGGCAATCAGCCCCAGCATTTT. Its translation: CASSPVTTGNQPQHF.

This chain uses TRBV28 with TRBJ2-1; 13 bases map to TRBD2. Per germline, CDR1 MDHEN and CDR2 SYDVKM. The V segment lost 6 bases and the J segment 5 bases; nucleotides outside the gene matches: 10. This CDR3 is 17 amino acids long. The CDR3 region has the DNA TGTGCCAGCAGCCTACTAGCGGGAGGGCCGGAGGACAATGAGCAGTTCTTC. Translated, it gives CASSLLAGGPEDNEQFF.

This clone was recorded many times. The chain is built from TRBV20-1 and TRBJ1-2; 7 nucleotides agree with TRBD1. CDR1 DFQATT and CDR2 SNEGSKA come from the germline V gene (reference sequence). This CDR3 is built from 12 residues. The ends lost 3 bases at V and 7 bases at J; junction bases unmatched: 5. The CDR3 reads CSASKTGFGYTF. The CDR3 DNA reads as TGCAGTGCTAGTAAGACAGGGTTTGGCTACACCTTC.

CDR3 protein: CASSQDGTGERELFF. CDR3 DNA: TGTGCCAGCAGCCAAGATGGGACAGGGGAGAGGGAGCTGTTTTTT. The V gene is TRBV3-1 (or the pseudogene TRBV3-2), the J gene TRBJ2-2; 10 positions match TRBD1. J lost 9 bases, V lost 0 bases, and 4 bases had no gene match. This CDR3 contains 15 residues. Germline CDR1 reads LGHDT; CDR2 reads YNNKEL (reference sequence).

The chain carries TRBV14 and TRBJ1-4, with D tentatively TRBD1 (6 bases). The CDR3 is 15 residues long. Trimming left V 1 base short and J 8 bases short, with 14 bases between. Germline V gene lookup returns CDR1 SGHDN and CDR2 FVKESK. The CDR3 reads CASSQGAGALEKLFF. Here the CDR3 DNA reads TGTGCCAGCAGCCAAGGGGCAGGGGCCTTAGAAAAACTGTTTTTT. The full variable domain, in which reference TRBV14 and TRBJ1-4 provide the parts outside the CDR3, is EAGVTQFPSHSVIEKGQTVTLRCDPISGHDNLYWYRRVMGKEIKFLLHFVKESKQDESGMPNNRFLAERTGGTYSTLKVQPAELEDSGVYFCASSQGAGALEKLFFGSGTQLSVL.

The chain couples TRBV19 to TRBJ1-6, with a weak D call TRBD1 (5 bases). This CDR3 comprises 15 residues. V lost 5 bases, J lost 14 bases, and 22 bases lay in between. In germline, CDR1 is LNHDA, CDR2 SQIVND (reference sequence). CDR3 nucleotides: TGTGCCAGTAGTGTCCCTTTTGGCAGGGCGGTGGCCCTCCACTTT. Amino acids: CASSVPFGRAVALHF.

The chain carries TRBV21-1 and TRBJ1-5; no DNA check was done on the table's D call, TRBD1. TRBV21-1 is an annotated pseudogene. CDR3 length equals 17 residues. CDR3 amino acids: CASSYTLGQGWYQPQHF. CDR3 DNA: TGTGCCAGCAGCTACACATTAGGACAGGGTTGGTATCAGCCCCAGCATTTT.

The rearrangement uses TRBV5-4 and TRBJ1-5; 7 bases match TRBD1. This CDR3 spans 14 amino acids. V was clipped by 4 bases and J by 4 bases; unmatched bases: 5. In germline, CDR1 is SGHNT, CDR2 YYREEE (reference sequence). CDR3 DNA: TGTGCCAGCAGCGACCGGGACAGAAATCAGCCCCAGCATTTT. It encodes CASSDRDRNQPQHF.

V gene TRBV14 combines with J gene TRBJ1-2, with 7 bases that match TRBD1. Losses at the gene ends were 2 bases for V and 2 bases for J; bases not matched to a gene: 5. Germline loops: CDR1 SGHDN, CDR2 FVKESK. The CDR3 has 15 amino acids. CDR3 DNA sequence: TGTGCCAGCAGCCAATCCGGGACAGCCAACTATGGCTACACCTTC. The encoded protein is CASSQSGTANYGYTF.

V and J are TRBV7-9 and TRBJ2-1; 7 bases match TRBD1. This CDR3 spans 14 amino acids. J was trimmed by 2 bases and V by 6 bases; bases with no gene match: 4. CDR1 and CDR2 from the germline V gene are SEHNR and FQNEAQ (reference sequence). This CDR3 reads CASRPGTAYNEQFF. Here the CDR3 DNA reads TGTGCCAGCAGGCCCGGGACAGCCTACAATGAGCAGTTCTTC.

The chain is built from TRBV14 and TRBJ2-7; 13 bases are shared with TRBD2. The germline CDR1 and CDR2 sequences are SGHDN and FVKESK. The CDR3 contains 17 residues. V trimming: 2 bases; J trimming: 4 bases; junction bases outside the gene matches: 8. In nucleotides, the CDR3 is TGTGCCAGCAGCCAATCCTTCGGACTAGCGGGAGCTTACGAGCAGTACTTC. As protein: CASSQSFGLAGAYEQYF.

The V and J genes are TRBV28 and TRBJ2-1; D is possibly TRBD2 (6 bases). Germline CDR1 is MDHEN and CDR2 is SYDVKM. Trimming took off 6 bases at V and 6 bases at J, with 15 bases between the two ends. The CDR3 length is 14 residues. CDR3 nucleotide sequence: TGTGCCAGCAGAGGGAGGAACGTGGGCAATGAGCAGTTCTTC. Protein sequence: CASRGRNVGNEQFF.

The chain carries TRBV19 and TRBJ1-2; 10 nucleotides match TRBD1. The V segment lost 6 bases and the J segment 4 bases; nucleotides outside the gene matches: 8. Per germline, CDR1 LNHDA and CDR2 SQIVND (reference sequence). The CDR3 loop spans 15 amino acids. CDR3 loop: CASRTTGGLGYGYTF. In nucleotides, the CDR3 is TGTGCCAGTAGGACGACAGGGGGCTTGGGCTATGGCTACACCTTC.

The CDR3 nucleotides read TGTGCCAGCAGCCGTCGCTGGCCCCAACTAAATAATTCACCCCTCCACTTT. Protein product: CASSRRWPQLNNSPLHF. The chain uses TRBV7-8 and TRBJ1-6; no clear D gene. CDR1 is SGHVS, CDR2 FQNEAQ, per germline. V was cut by 5 bases and J by 5 bases, with 19 bases left in between. CDR3 length equals 17 residues.

This chain's CDR3 is CASSLEPRSGNTIYF. DNA of the CDR3: TGCGCCAGCAGCTTGGAGCCCCGTTCTGGAAACACCATATATTTT. The V and J genes are TRBV5-1 and TRBJ1-3; no reliable D call. Trimming cost V 0 bases and J 1 base, with 8 bases left between them. The CDR3 consists of 15 residues. Looked up from germline, CDR1 is SGHRS and CDR2 is YFSETQ.

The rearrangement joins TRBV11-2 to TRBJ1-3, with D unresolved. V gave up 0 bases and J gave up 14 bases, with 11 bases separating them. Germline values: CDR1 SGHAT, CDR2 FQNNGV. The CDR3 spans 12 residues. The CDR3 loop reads CASSLDGGRVYF. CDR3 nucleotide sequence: TGTGCCAGCAGCTTAGATGGAGGCCGCGTATATTTT.

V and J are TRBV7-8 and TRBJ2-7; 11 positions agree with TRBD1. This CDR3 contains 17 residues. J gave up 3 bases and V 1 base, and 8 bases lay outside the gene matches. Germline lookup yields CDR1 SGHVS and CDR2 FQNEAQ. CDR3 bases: TGTGCCAGCAGCTTAGGGCTGGCGGGGACAGGGGGCTACGAGCAGTACTTC. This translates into CASSLGLAGTGGYEQYF.

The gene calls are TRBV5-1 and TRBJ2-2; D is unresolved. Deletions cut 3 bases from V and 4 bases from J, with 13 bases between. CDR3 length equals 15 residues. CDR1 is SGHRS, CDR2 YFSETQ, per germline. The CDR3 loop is CASSSATVGTGELFF. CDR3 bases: TGCGCCAGCAGCTCAGCGACCGTGGGCACCGGGGAGCTGTTTTTT. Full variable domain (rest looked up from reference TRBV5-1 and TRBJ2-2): KAGVTQTPRYLIKTRGQQVTLSCSPISGHRSVSWYQQTPGQGLQFLFEYFSETQRNKGNFPGRFSGRQFSNSRSEMNVSTLELGDSALYLCASSSATVGTGELFFGEGSRLTVL.

CDR3 amino acids: CASGLITGTGWDYGYTF. The DNA for the CDR3 is TGTGCTAGTGGTTTGATCACCGGGACAGGGTGGGACTATGGCTACACCTTC. The chain carries TRBV12-5 and TRBJ1-2; 9 positions agree with TRBD1. Germline V gives CDR1 LGHNT, CDR2 FRNRAP. CDR3 length equals 17 residues. V lost 2 bases, J lost 3 bases, and 10 bases stayed unmatched.

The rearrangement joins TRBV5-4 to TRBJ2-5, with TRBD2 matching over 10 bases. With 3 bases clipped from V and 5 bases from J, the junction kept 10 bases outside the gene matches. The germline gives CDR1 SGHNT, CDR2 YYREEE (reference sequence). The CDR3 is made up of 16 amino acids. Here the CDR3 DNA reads TGTGCCAGCAGCTCCCCGAGCGGGAGGGCCGATGAGACCCAGTACTTC. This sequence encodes CASSSPSGRADETQYF. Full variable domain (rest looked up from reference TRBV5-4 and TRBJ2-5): ETGVTQSPTHLIKTRGQQVTLRCSSQSGHNTVSWYQQALGQGPQFIFQYYREEENGRGNFPPRFSGLQFPNYSSELNVNALELDDSALYLCASSSPSGRADETQYFGPGTRLLVL.